Shown below are 17 T cell receptor beta chains from a single sample sequenced in a study of blood T cell repertoires in COVID-19 (dated by TCRdb to 2019 to 2021). Library construction relied on the immunoSEQ multiplex PCR assay. As stored in TCRdb, this immuneACCESS dataset retains in-frame rearrangements with V and J assigned. A fraction of the clones does not appear; measured against another copy, unresolved V genes explain less than half of the discrepancy, and the remainder lacks a known reason. The table for this sample lists around 260,000 clones; 70% to 90% of them were counted only once. Together, the top ten hold approximately 4% of the sample. Input material: peripheral blood. The receptors were gathered from a man aged 18 to 29 with active or convalescent COVID-19.

This clone was detected only once. V is TRBV13 and J is TRBJ1-1; D is undetermined. The CDR3 has 14 amino acids. The germline V gene encodes CDR1 PRHDT and CDR2 FYEKMQ (reference sequence). Trimming took off 5 bases at V and 1 base at J, with 11 bases between the two ends. This CDR3 reads CASSVGRENTEAFF. The DNA of the CDR3 is TGTGCCAGCAGCGTCGGACGGGAGAACACTGAAGCTTTCTTT.

This chain uses TRBV24-1 with TRBJ1-2; TRBD1 agrees at 9 bases. The V segment lost 5 bases and the J segment 7 bases; nucleotides outside the gene matches: 7. Germline V gene lookup returns CDR1 KGHDR and CDR2 SFDVKD. This CDR3 is built from 14 residues. CDR3: CATSAEQDRGGYTF. CDR3 nucleotides: TGTGCCACCAGTGCAGAACAGGACAGGGGTGGCTACACCTTC.

The rearrangement links TRBV4-3 to TRBJ1-5; D is unclear. V lost 8 bases and J lost 0, with 11 bases in between. Per the germline V gene, CDR1 is LGHNA and CDR2 is YSLEER. The CDR3 has 14 residues. The CDR3 is CASRTDDSNQPQHF. The DNA for the CDR3 is TGCGCCAGCCGTACAGATGATAGCAATCAGCCCCAGCATTTT.

This clone was recorded only once. The chain has TRBV4-1 and TRBJ2-1, with D unclear. The germline V gene encodes CDR1 MGHRA and CDR2 YSYEKL. The CDR3 has 12 residues. Between the trimmed V and J ends, which lost 2 bases and 7 bases, there was a span of 6 bases. This chain's CDR3 is CASSQSPNEQFF. The CDR3 region has the DNA TGCGCCAGCAGCCAATCCCCAAATGAGCAGTTCTTC.

The V and J genes are TRBV5-1 and TRBJ2-5; 9 bases are shared with TRBD1. With V trimmed by 5 bases and J by 2 bases, 1 base remained unmatched. The CDR3 consists of 13 residues. Germline V CDR1 and CDR2: SGHRS, YFSETQ. The CDR3 here is CASRGTGQETQYF. The CDR3, as DNA: TGCGCCAGCAGGGGGACAGGGCAAGAGACCCAGTACTTC.

The V gene is TRBV2, the J gene TRBJ2-1; D is perhaps TRBD1 (5 bases). Trimming cost V 6 bases and J 15 bases, with 27 bases left between them. The CDR3 runs to 15 residues. Germline CDR1 is SNHLY and CDR2 is FYNNEI. The CDR3 DNA sequence: TGTGCCAGCAGCCCATATAGGGGTGAGCTAAAAAGTCGGTTCTTC. Amino acids: CASSPYRGELKSRFF.

This sequence joins TRBV3-1 (or the pseudogene TRBV3-2) and TRBJ2-1; 7 bases match TRBD2. CDR1 and CDR2 (germline): LGHDT, YNNKEL (reference sequence). The CDR3 loop spans 16 amino acids. Unmatched junction bases numbered 5, after V lost 1 base and J lost 2 bases. CDR3 DNA: TGTGCCAGCAGCCAAGCACCGGGAGGCCCCTACAATGAGCAGTTCTTC. Its protein is CASSQAPGGPYNEQFF.

The table lists this clone with many counts. Other DNA sequences within the sample encode an identical CDR3. Here the CDR3 reads CASSEALQGAGQPQHF. CDR3 bases: TGTGCCAGCAGTGAAGCGCTTCAGGGGGCAGGTCAGCCCCAGCATTTT. The chain couples TRBV2 to TRBJ1-5, with TRBD1 matching over 8 bases. The CDR3 has 16 residues. The ends lost 0 bases at V and 6 bases at J; junction bases unmatched: 7. The germline gives CDR1 SNHLY, CDR2 FYNNEI.

The rearrangement joins TRBV5-4 to TRBJ2-7; 10 bases fit TRBD2. The CDR3 is 16 amino acids. Germline V gene data show CDR1 as SGHNT and CDR2 as YYREEE (reference sequence). The V and J ends lost 0 bases and 3 bases, in that order; junction bases with no gene match: 6. The CDR3 is CASSLGSGRPDYEQYF. CDR3 sequence (DNA): TGTGCCAGCAGCTTGGGTAGCGGGAGGCCCGACTACGAGCAGTACTTC.

The rearrangement uses TRBV6-5 and TRBJ2-1; 7 bases align to TRBD2. From germline, CDR1 is MNHEY and CDR2 SVGAGI. With 6 bases clipped from V and 0 bases from J, the junction kept 5 bases outside the gene matches. This CDR3 spans 15 amino acids. The CDR3: CASRDLADSYNEQFF. Written as DNA, the CDR3 is TGTGCCAGCAGAGACCTAGCGGACTCCTACAATGAGCAGTTCTTC.

The chain combines TRBV7-8 with TRBJ1-5; no reliable D call. Trimming took 8 bases from V and 2 from J, leaving 10 bases between them. Germline assignment: CDR1 SGHVS and CDR2 FQNEAQ. The CDR3 is made up of 13 amino acids. The CDR3 protein is CASSGLGNQPQHF. The CDR3 DNA follows: TGTGCCAGCTCTGGACTCGGCAATCAGCCCCAGCATTTT. The variable domain in full, completed from reference TRBV7-8 and TRBJ1-5, reads GAGVSQSPRYKVAKRGQDVALRCDPISGHVSLFWYQQALGQGPEFLTYFQNEAQLDKSGLPSDRFFAERPEGSVSTLKIQRTQQEDSAVYLCASSGLGNQPQHFGDGTRLSIL.

The V and J genes are TRBV2 and TRBJ1-5, with no clear D. The germline CDR1 and CDR2 sequences are SNHLY and FYNNEI. The CDR3 covers 11 residues. Deletions cut 5 bases from V and 7 bases from J, with 6 bases between. This chain's CDR3 is CASSYGQPQHF. The CDR3 coding sequence is TGTGCCAGCAGTTACGGGCAGCCCCAGCATTTT.

The chain is built from TRBV12-3 or TRBV12-4 and TRBJ2-7, with D uncertain. This CDR3 comprises 12 residues. The germline V and J ends were trimmed by 3 bases and 3 bases, with 6 bases remaining between them. This CDR3 reads CASSFRDYEQYF. DNA of the CDR3: TGTGCCAGCAGTTTTCGAGACTACGAGCAGTACTTC.

The V call is TRBV7-9, the J call TRBJ2-5, with TRBD2 matching over 9 bases. The CDR3 loop spans 15 amino acids. V lost 0 bases and J lost 4; bases outside the gene matches: 3. Per germline, CDR1 SEHNR and CDR2 FQNEAQ (reference sequence). The CDR3 protein is CASSLAGLARETQYF. CDR3 nucleotide sequence: TGTGCCAGCAGCTTAGCGGGACTAGCAAGAGAGACCCAGTACTTC.

J is TRBJ2-7 and V is TRBV24-1; D possibly corresponds to TRBD1 (6 bases). The ends were cut back, 8 bases at V and 3 bases at J, with 16 bases in the middle. The CDR3 is made up of 14 amino acids. Germline CDR1 and CDR2: KGHDR and SFDVKD. CDR3 sequence reads: CATIEPGTYYEQYF. The DNA for the CDR3 is TGTGCCACCATTGAGCCCGGGACATACTACGAGCAGTACTTC.

The chain carries TRBV6-6 and TRBJ1-5, with 10 bases matching TRBD1. This CDR3 has 15 residues. The germline CDR1 and CDR2 sequences are MNHNY and SVGAGI (reference sequence). J gave up 4 bases and V 7 bases, and 7 bases lay outside the gene matches. CDR3 amino acids: CASTDRGQGNQPQHF. In nucleotides, the CDR3 is TGTGCCAGCACAGACAGGGGACAGGGGAATCAGCCCCAGCATTTT.

The chain combines TRBV10-1 with TRBJ1-3, with 9 bases matching TRBD1. The germline CDR1 and CDR2 sequences are WNHNN and SYGVQD (reference sequence). CDR3 length: 15 residues. The J segment lost 3 bases and the V segment lost 6 bases, leaving 6 bases of the junction unmatched. CDR3 coding DNA: TGCGCCAGCAGAGGGGACAGGGCTGGTGGAAACACCATATATTTT. Translated: CASRGDRAGGNTIYF.